The source of this TCR beta chain is a study of T cells in Graves' hyperthyroidism and ophthalmopathy. Newly diagnosed hyperthyroidism patients aged 18 to 65 years had disease lasting under 2 months. Template material for amplifying TCR beta CDR3 regions consisted of RNA transcripts. A set of HTBI primers served as the primers for a first-round RT-PCR of the TCR CDR3. TCRdb re-called the multiplex PCR reads through MiXCR, storing one row per CDR3 protein. The sample includes about 290,000 distinct CDR3 sequences, roughly 13% of them seen just once. About this clonotype: What it binds is not known.

This CDR3 contains 14 residues. Germline CDR1 and CDR2: MNHNS and SASEGT. Unmatched junction bases numbered 6, after V lost 6 bases and J lost 3 bases. Findings and caveats of the study: Most clonotypes that expanded in the thyroid above 0.001 also showed up in blood.

Material: blood. The TCR sequence derives from a middle-aged woman with Graves' hyperthyroidism. This chain joins TRBV6-1 and TRBJ2-3, with 7 bases matching TRBD1. CDR3 sequence reads: CASSKTGRTDTQYF. The CDR3, as DNA: TGTGCCAGCAGCAAGACAGGGAGAACAGATACGCAGTATTTT.